This TCR beta chain was identified in a study of CD8+ T cells in alopecia areata. Overall study: Those treated were given oral tofacitinib at 5 to 10 mg twice daily. Study-level findings and limits: Alopecia totalis/universalis scalp especially showed more expanded CD8+ clones than normal scalp.

Concerning this clone: Its matching antigen is unknown.

CD4+ and CD8+ T cells were sorted from PBMCs stained for CD3, CD4 and CD8. RNA extraction was followed by reverse transcription into cDNA, which acted as the sequencing template. Measured with immunoSEQ multiplex PCR; TCRdb has only the in-frame clones, and not every one. The repertoire holds over 200,000 clones, with 57% as singletons. Material: CD4+ T cells sorted from blood, obtained at week 0. The receptor comes from a human donor with alopecia areata.

Here the CDR3 DNA reads TGTGCCAGCATCAGGAGGGGCACAGATACGCAGTATTTT. Translated: CASIRRGTDTQYF. The chain combines TRBV6-1 with TRBJ2-3; the D gene is possibly TRBD2 (6 bases). CDR1 and CDR2 from the germline V gene are MNHNS and SASEGT. There are 13 residues in the CDR3. Between the trimmed V and J ends, which lost 7 bases and 1 base, there was a span of 9 bases.